This record looks at one T cell receptor beta chain sequence and its context. The data stem from a study of blood T cell repertoires in COVID-19. Produced via immunoSEQ multiplex PCR; TCRdb's table is partial and in-frame only. This sample carries around 140,000 clones, roughly 79% of them seen once, and the ten largest clones take about 2%. The CDR3 is 13 residues long. Looked up from germline, CDR1 is SNHLY and CDR2 is FYNNEI. Trimming cost V 5 bases and J 5 bases, with 10 bases left between them. V gene TRBV2 combines with J gene TRBJ2-1, with D perhaps TRBD1 (6 bases). Input material: peripheral blood. The source is a woman aged 60-70 years with acute or convalescent COVID-19. The CDR3, as DNA: TGTGCCAGCAGTTTCCGGGACAACAATGAGCAGTTCTTC. It specifies CASSFRDNNEQFF. The variable domain in full, with the rest retrieved from reference TRBV2 and TRBJ2-1, is EPEVTQTPSHQVTQMGQEVILRCVPISNHLYFYWYRQILGQKVEFLVSFYNNEISEKSEIFDDQFSVERPDGSNFTLKIRSTKLEDSAMYFCASSFRDNNEQFFGPGTRLTVL.